Below are 32 T cell receptor beta chains sequenced from a single sample in a study of chemoradiotherapy in HPV16-positive cancers. Assay: immunoSEQ multiplex PCR; the TCRdb copy retains only in-frame clones and omits some. The sample yields about 17,000 clones, under 90% seen once. The source was blood, collected from a patient who underwent chemoradiotherapy. These receptors were collected from a human donor with HPV-associated anogenital cancer.

V and J are TRBV10-3 and TRBJ2-2; the match to TRBD1 covers 10 bases. CDR1 and CDR2 from the germline V gene are ENHRY and SYGVKD. The CDR3 loop spans 13 amino acids. V lost 8 bases and J lost 4; bases outside the gene matches: 1. This CDR3 reads CAIGQGGTGELFF. For the CDR3, the DNA is TGTGCCATCGGACAGGGGGGCACCGGGGAGCTGTTTTTT.

V gene TRBV27 combines with J gene TRBJ2-3; 12 nucleotides align to TRBD2. The germline V gene has CDR1 MNHEY and CDR2 SMNVEV (reference sequence). Trimming cost V 5 bases and J 2 bases; bases outside gene matches: 2. The CDR3 loop spans 15 amino acids. The CDR3 spells CASSGLAGPTDTQYF. CDR3 DNA: TGTGCCAGCAGTGGACTAGCGGGACCCACAGATACGCAGTATTTT.

This sequence joins TRBV2 and TRBJ2-5; D may be TRBD1 or TRBD2 (5 bases each). The CDR3 length is 13 residues. CDR1 SNHLY and CDR2 FYNNEI come from the germline V gene. V gave up 6 bases and J gave up 4 bases, with 12 bases separating them. CDR3 nucleotide sequence: TGTGCCAGCAGGAGGGGAAGTCGAGAGACCCAGTACTTC. Its protein is CASRRGSRETQYF.

This clone turned up a few times. V usage is TRBV10-3 and J usage is TRBJ1-2, with D perhaps TRBD1 (5 bases). This CDR3 has 17 amino acids. Germline V gene data show CDR1 as ENHRY and CDR2 as SYGVKD. With 2 bases removed from V and 6 bases from J, the gap between germline ends came to 22 bases. CDR3 amino acids: CAISETILTPGLHGYTF. The CDR3 DNA reads as TGTGCCATCAGTGAGACGATCTTGACCCCAGGGCTACATGGCTACACCTTC.

The chain has TRBV11-2 and TRBJ2-7; no reliable D call. Germline V CDR1 and CDR2: SGHAT, FQNNGV. V dropped 6 bases and J dropped 2 bases, with 8 bases sitting between them. This CDR3 is 12 amino acids long. CDR3 sequence: CASRYDAYEQYF. For the CDR3, the DNA is TGTGCCAGCAGATACGATGCCTACGAGCAGTACTTC.

The chain is built from TRBV28 and TRBJ1-6; possible D gene TRBD1, 6 bases. Trimming cost V 7 bases and J 4 bases, with 11 bases left between them. Germline V gene lookup returns CDR1 MDHEN and CDR2 SYDVKM. The CDR3 contains 14 residues. The CDR3 nucleotides read TGTGCCAGCACCACGACAGGATATAATTCACCCCTCCACTTT. It codes for CASTTTGYNSPLHF.

J is TRBJ1-4 and V is TRBV6-1, with TRBD1 matching over 10 bases. The J segment lost 7 bases and the V segment lost 2 bases, leaving 7 bases of the junction unmatched. Per the germline V gene, CDR1 is MNHNS and CDR2 is SASEGT. CDR3 length: 16 residues. CDR3 loop: CASSEFKGQGTEKLFF. In DNA form, the CDR3 reads TGTGCCAGCAGTGAATTCAAGGGACAGGGGACTGAAAAACTGTTTTTT.

The chain employs TRBV28 and TRBJ2-5; 8 positions match TRBD1. The germline gives CDR1 MDHEN, CDR2 SYDVKM. The CDR3 is made up of 14 amino acids. V shed 6 bases, J shed 4 bases, and the junction held 7 bases outside the gene matches. The CDR3 DNA is TGTGCCAGCAGAAGCTTCAGGGGGCTAGAGACCCAGTACTTC. Residues: CASRSFRGLETQYF. Filled out from reference TRBV28 and TRBJ2-5, the complete variable domain reads DVKVTQSSRYLVKRTGEKVFLECVQDMDHENMFWYRQDPGLGLRLIYFSYDVKMKEKGDIPEGYSVSREKKERFSLILESASTNQTSMYLCASRSFRGLETQYFGPGTRLLVL.

The chain has TRBV5-1 and TRBJ2-5, with TRBD2 matching over 10 bases. Germline V gene data show CDR1 as SGHRS and CDR2 as YFSETQ. This CDR3 spans 15 amino acids. With V trimmed by 4 bases and J by 4 bases, 7 bases remained unmatched. CDR3 in DNA: TGCGCCAGCAGCACTGGGAGGACTAGCGGAGAGACCCAGTACTTC. Protein product: CASSTGRTSGETQYF.

The chain has TRBV20-1 and TRBJ1-2; D is uncertain. The CDR3 has 10 residues. Germline lookup yields CDR1 DFQATT and CDR2 SNEGSKA (reference sequence). V was trimmed by 3 bases and J by 4 bases, leaving 3 bases between them. CDR3 residues: CSARIYGYTF. DNA of the CDR3: TGCAGTGCTAGGATCTATGGCTACACCTTC.

The chain has TRBV2 and TRBJ1-6; the D gene is possibly TRBD1 (6 bases). CDR1 and CDR2 from the germline V gene are SNHLY and FYNNEI. The CDR3 consists of 14 residues. V was pared by 4 bases and J by 14 bases, with 18 bases between. The CDR3 region is CASSGGAGVVALHF. The DNA for the CDR3 is TGTGCCAGCAGTGGGGGGGCCGGAGTAGTGGCCCTCCACTTT.

The chain has TRBV21-1 and TRBJ2-3; the table's TRBD2 call for D was not verified on the DNA. TRBV21-1 is termed a pseudogene. The CDR3 spans 18 residues. DNA of the CDR3: TGTGCCAGCAGAATAGCGTGGAGTGGATCGGGATGCACAGATACGCAGTATTTT. This gives the protein CASRIAWSGSGCTDTQYF.

The chain uses TRBV21-1 and TRBJ1-5; TRBD1, the table's D call, was not compared with the DNA. TRBV21-1 is reported as a pseudogene. CDR3 length equals 18 residues. In DNA form, the CDR3 reads TGTGCCAGCAGCCCAAAGGGCAACAGGGGGCCCCCCAATCAGCCCCAGCATTTT. Translating it yields CASSPKGNRGPPNQPQHF.

The chain employs TRBV5-1 and TRBJ1-2, with TRBD1 identical over 9 bases. V shed 3 bases and J 4 bases; nucleotides not matched to a gene: 7. This CDR3 spans 15 amino acids. The germline V gene encodes CDR1 SGHRS and CDR2 YFSETQ. CDR3: CASSSRGQGFYGYTF. CDR3 sequence (DNA): TGCGCCAGCAGCTCGAGGGGACAGGGTTTCTATGGCTACACCTTC.

The V and J genes are TRBV10-3 and TRBJ2-5; 8 nucleotides agree with TRBD2. The J call may be mistaken, given a closer DNA end match to TRBJ2-7. This CDR3 spans 14 amino acids. Germline V CDR1 and CDR2: ENHRY, SYGVKD. Here the CDR3 reads CAISDLSGTYEQYF. Written as DNA, the CDR3 is TGTGCCATCAGTGACCTTAGCGGGACCTACGAGCAGTACTTC.

This clone has only a few counts. The chain combines TRBV11-3 with TRBJ2-7, with TRBD2 matching 13 bases. Per germline, CDR1 SGHNT and CDR2 YENEEA. The CDR3 is made up of 15 amino acids. V gave up 6 bases and J gave up 6 bases; unmatched junction bases: 8. CDR3 bases: TGTGCCAGCAGATATCCGGGACTAGCGGGATCCGAGCAGTACTTC. This gives the protein CASRYPGLAGSEQYF.

On this clone itself: Germline and junction disagree at one end, which may indicate a read error. CDR3 in amino acids: CASSPGQCEHRGAVF. DNA for the CDR3: TGTGCCAGCAGCCCGGGACAGTGCGAACACCGGGGAGCTGTTTTT. V and J are TRBV6-5 and TRBJ2-2, with 7 bases fitting TRBD1. The germline CDR1 and CDR2 sequences are MNHEY and SVGAGI. The CDR3 contains 15 residues.

This clone was recorded only once. The chain couples TRBV7-8 to TRBJ2-7; a weak D match, TRBD1 (6 bases). Deletions cut 7 bases from V and 4 bases from J, with 11 bases between. The length of the CDR3 is 12 residues. CDR1 SGHVS and CDR2 FQNEAQ come from the germline V gene. The CDR3 region has the DNA TGTGCCAGCAACCGAGGGGGTTACGAGCAGTACTTC. Protein sequence: CASNRGGYEQYF.

The V call is TRBV4-1, the J call TRBJ1-1; 8 nucleotides line up with TRBD1. The CDR3 runs 14 residues. J was trimmed by 1 base and V by 3 bases; bases with no gene match: 1. The germline V gene encodes CDR1 MGHRA and CDR2 YSYEKL. The CDR3 spells CASSHGQGNTEAFF. The CDR3, as DNA: TGCGCCAGCAGCCACGGACAGGGGAACACTGAAGCTTTCTTT.

The chain combines TRBV13 with TRBJ2-7; either TRBD1 or TRBD2 may fit D (5 bases each). This CDR3 contains 13 residues. The V gene lost 5 bases and the J gene lost 7 bases, with 15 bases spanning the gap. CDR1 is PRHDT, CDR2 FYEKMQ, per germline (reference sequence). This chain's CDR3 is CASSPGPGAEQYF. CDR3 nucleotide sequence: TGTGCCAGCAGCCCTGGGCCCGGGGCTGAGCAGTACTTC.

V and J are TRBV28 and TRBJ1-1; tentative D call: TRBD1 (6 bases). Germline lookup yields CDR1 MDHEN and CDR2 SYDVKM. V was clipped by 3 bases and J by 5 bases, with 16 bases between them. The CDR3 is made up of 15 amino acids. CDR3 amino acids: CASSFGRQGRTEAFF. CDR3 coding DNA: TGTGCCAGCAGTTTTGGGAGGCAGGGGAGGACTGAAGCTTTCTTT.

The chain has TRBV7-2 and TRBJ2-3; 11 bases line up with TRBD2. The CDR3 runs to 17 residues. Germline V gene data show CDR1 as SGHTA and CDR2 as FQGNSA. Trimming removed 3 bases from V and 6 bases from J; junction bases left unmatched: 11. The CDR3 protein is CASSFFSGGGRFDTQYF. CDR3 coding DNA: TGTGCCAGCAGCTTTTTTAGCGGGGGGGGTCGCTTCGATACGCAGTATTTT.

The chain joins TRBV29-1 to TRBJ1-2; TRBD1 aligns across 8 bases. With 6 bases clipped from V and 8 bases from J, the junction kept 11 bases outside the gene matches. CDR3 length: 13 residues. Germline V CDR1 and CDR2: SQVTM, ANQGSEA. The CDR3 coding sequence is TGCAGCGTCGGGACAGGTGGAATCTCGGGCTACACCTTC. Translation gives CSVGTGGISGYTF.

The chain couples TRBV5-1 to TRBJ1-4; TRBD1 agrees at 10 bases. With V trimmed by 3 bases and J by 5 bases, 7 bases remained unmatched. Germline values: CDR1 SGHRS, CDR2 YFSETQ. The CDR3 has 16 residues. DNA for the CDR3: TGCGCCAGCAGCTCCCTTGGACAGGGGGAAAATGAAAAACTGTTTTTT. As protein: CASSSLGQGENEKLFF.

The chain carries TRBV29-1 and TRBJ2-7; 9 nucleotides agree with TRBD1. V trimming: 5 bases; J trimming: 1 base; junction bases outside the gene matches: 9. The CDR3 extends over 15 amino acids. Germline CDR1 reads SQVTM; CDR2 reads ANQGSEA. In DNA form, the CDR3 reads TGCAGCGTTATAGTTGCCGGGACAGGGTCCTACGAGCAGTACTTC. Translation gives CSVIVAGTGSYEQYF.

In the case of this clone: The same CDR3 also results from other DNA sequences found in this sample. The chain couples TRBV27 to TRBJ1-1; no clear D gene. V dropped 2 bases and J dropped 7 bases, with 20 bases sitting between them. The CDR3 contains 16 residues. Germline CDR1 and CDR2: MNHEY and SMNVEV (reference sequence). CDR3 nucleotide sequence: TGTGCCAGCAGTTTACAACAGTTTGGTGTCCTTGGTGAAGCTTTCTTT. Translated, it gives CASSLQQFGVLGEAFF.

V is TRBV2 and J is TRBJ2-5; 8 bases are a match to TRBD2. The CDR3 has 14 residues. V lost 6 bases, J lost 4 bases, and 7 bases stayed unmatched. Germline assignment: CDR1 SNHLY and CDR2 FYNNEI. Here the CDR3 reads CASRGSSGRETQYF. The DNA for the CDR3 is TGTGCCAGCAGGGGTTCCAGCGGGAGAGAGACCCAGTACTTC.

The rearrangement joins TRBV28 to TRBJ2-7; perhaps TRBD1 as D (6 bases). Germline assignment: CDR1 MDHEN and CDR2 SYDVKM. The germline V and J ends were trimmed by 2 bases and 3 bases, with 14 bases remaining between them. The length of the CDR3 is 15 residues. For the CDR3, the DNA is TGTGCCAGCAGTTTAACCTGGGACACCGACTACGAGCAGTACTTC. Protein: CASSLTWDTDYEQYF.

The chain recombines TRBV28 with TRBJ1-2; D gene uncertain. Germline V gene sequence: CDR1 MDHEN, CDR2 SYDVKM. This CDR3 contains 17 residues. Trimming cost V 2 bases and J 3 bases, with 19 bases left between them. CDR3 nucleotides: TGTGCCAGCAGTTTACGATTTGGGTCGTCTTACTACTATGGCTACACCTTC. Residues: CASSLRFGSSYYYGYTF.

J is TRBJ2-1 and V is TRBV7-9; 14 bases align to TRBD2. After removal of 4 bases from V and 4 bases from J, the junction contained 6 bases not matched to a gene. Germline V lookup: CDR1 SEHNR, CDR2 FQNEAQ (reference sequence). The CDR3 has 17 residues. CDR3 bases: TGTGCCAGCAGCTCAGGACTAGCGGGGGGCCGGTACAATGAGCAGTTCTTC. Its translation is CASSSGLAGGRYNEQFF.

The chain joins TRBV9 to TRBJ2-5, with 12 nucleotides matching TRBD2. The CDR3 totals 16 residues. Trimming took 3 bases from V and 2 from J; bases not matched to a gene: 5. In germline, CDR1 is SGDLS, CDR2 YYNGEE. The CDR3 nucleotides are TGTGCCAGCAGCGCTACTAGCGGGGGGATACAAGAGACCCAGTACTTC. Its translation: CASSATSGGIQETQYF.

The chain recombines TRBV6-1 with TRBJ1-2; the match to TRBD1 covers 8 bases. CDR3 length: 16 amino acids. From germline, CDR1 is MNHNS and CDR2 SASEGT. The V and J ends lost 3 bases and 4 bases, in that order; junction bases with no gene match: 10. The CDR3 DNA reads TGTGCCAGCAGTGATGTAGCACAGGGGGGCGTCTATGGCTACACCTTC. Translating it yields CASSDVAQGGVYGYTF.